Listed below are T cell receptor beta chains from one sample, sequenced in a study of T cell responses to AZD1222 COVID-19 vaccine. Produced via immunoSEQ multiplex PCR; TCRdb's table is partial and in-frame only. This table holds 90,000 to 120,000 clones, around 89% found once. This sample comprised peripheral blood, obtained on day 0 of AZD1222 vaccination. These receptors were taken from an adult in good health. The CDR3 runs from the conserved cysteine through the conserved F or W. The D gene is left open where the match is weak. Size tells how often a clone was seen (once, few, many) or the class of an expanded clone, and some rows leave it out.

d_gene: TRBD1; abundance: -; v_gene: TRBV7-2; j_gene: TRBJ2-5; CDR3nt: TGTGCCAGCAGCTTAGCGCAGACAGGGGGTGGGGAGACCCAGTACTTC; CDR3aa: CASSLAQTGGGETQYF
d_gene: TRBD2; abundance: -; v_gene: TRBV7-2; j_gene: TRBJ2-3; CDR3nt: TGTGCCAGCAGCTTAAGTTTTTTTGATGGGGGACTAGGGCCCGATACGCAGTATTTT; CDR3aa: CASSLSFFDGGLGPDTQYF
d_gene: TRBD2; abundance: once; v_gene: TRBV15; j_gene: TRBJ2-2; CDR3nt: TGTGCCACCAGCAGATGGACAAAAGGACTAGCGGGGGGGACAGCCGGGGAGCTGTTTTTT; CDR3aa: CATSRWTKGLAGGTAGELFF
d_gene: -; abundance: once; v_gene: TRBV5-5; j_gene: TRBJ2-3; CDR3nt: TGTGCCAGCAGCTTCGGACTCAGCCGCACAGATACGCAGTATTTT; CDR3aa: CASSFGLSRTDTQYF
d_gene: -; abundance: -; v_gene: TRBV7-8; j_gene: TRBJ1-3; CDR3nt: TGTGCCAGCAGCTTAGCGGGCAACTCTGGAAACACCATATATTTT; CDR3aa: CASSLAGNSGNTIYF
d_gene: -; abundance: -; v_gene: TRBV30; j_gene: TRBJ2-2; CDR3nt: TGTGCCTGGACTCCGGGTGGGGTCGGGGAGCTGTTTTTT; CDR3aa: CAWTPGGVGELFF
d_gene: TRBD1; abundance: -; v_gene: TRBV7-8; j_gene: TRBJ1-2; CDR3nt: TGTGCCAGCAGCTTAGTCCGTTCCCCGGACAGGGGTTATGGCTACACCTTC; CDR3aa: CASSLVRSPDRGYGYTF
d_gene: -; abundance: -; v_gene: TRBV6-5; j_gene: TRBJ1-1; CDR3nt: TGTGCCAGCAGTTACTCCGGGGGAACCAACACTGAAGCTTTCTTT; CDR3aa: CASSYSGGTNTEAFF
d_gene: -; abundance: -; v_gene: TRBV4-1; j_gene: TRBJ2-4; CDR3nt: TGCGCCAGCAGCCAAGGGCAACCCGGTGGGGGGTCCAAAAACATTCAGTACTTC; CDR3aa: CASSQGQPGGGSKNIQYF
d_gene: TRBD1; abundance: -; v_gene: TRBV10-1; j_gene: TRBJ2-1; CDR3nt: TGCGCTAGTGGACAGGGTTACGATGAGCAGTTCTTC; CDR3aa: CASGQGYDEQFF
d_gene: -; abundance: -; v_gene: TRBV5-6; j_gene: TRBJ2-3; CDR3nt: TGTGCCAGCTTGGGGAGGATCACAGATACGCAGTATTTT; CDR3aa: CASLGRITDTQYF
d_gene: -; abundance: -; v_gene: TRBV18; j_gene: TRBJ1-5; CDR3nt: TGTGCCAGCTCACCAGCTGGAAATGGGCTTTATAGCAATCAGCCCCAGCATTTT; CDR3aa: CASSPAGNGLYSNQPQHF
d_gene: TRBD1; abundance: few; v_gene: TRBV18; j_gene: TRBJ2-7; CDR3nt: TGTGCCAGCTCACTACGGACAGGGGAGGAGCAGTACTTC; CDR3aa: CASSLRTGEEQYF
d_gene: -; abundance: -; v_gene: TRBV27; j_gene: TRBJ2-7; CDR3nt: TGTGCCAGCAGTTTAGGGACCCCAATCTACGAGCAGTACTTC; CDR3aa: CASSLGTPIYEQYF
d_gene: -; abundance: few; v_gene: TRBV2; j_gene: TRBJ1-3; CDR3nt: TGTGCCAGCAGTGAAGGGGCAGGTGGAAACACCATATATTTT; CDR3aa: CASSEGAGGNTIYF
d_gene: -; abundance: -; v_gene: TRBV2; j_gene: TRBJ1-4; CDR3nt: TGTGCCAGCAGTGCCCATCTTGCCCCAGCAACTAATGAAAAACTGTTTTTT; CDR3aa: CASSAHLAPATNEKLFF
d_gene: -; abundance: -; v_gene: TRBV7-9; j_gene: TRBJ2-2; CDR3nt: TGTGCCAGCAGCTCGGGGATAGCTCACACCGGGGAGCTGTTTTTT; CDR3aa: CASSSGIAHTGELFF